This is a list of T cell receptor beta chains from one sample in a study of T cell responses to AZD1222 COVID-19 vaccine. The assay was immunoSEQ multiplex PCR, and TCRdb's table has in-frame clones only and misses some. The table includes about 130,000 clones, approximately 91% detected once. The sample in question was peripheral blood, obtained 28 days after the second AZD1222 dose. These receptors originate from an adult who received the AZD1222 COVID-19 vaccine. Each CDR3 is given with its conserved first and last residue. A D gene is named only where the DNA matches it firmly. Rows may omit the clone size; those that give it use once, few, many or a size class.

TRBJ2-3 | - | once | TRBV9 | CASSVGSGQDTQYF | TGTGCCAGCAGCGTAGGGTCTGGGCAAGATACGCAGTATTTT
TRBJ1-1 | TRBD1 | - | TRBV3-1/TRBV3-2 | CAAGTGNMNTEAFF | TGTGCCGCGGGGACAGGAAACATGAACACTGAAGCTTTCTTT
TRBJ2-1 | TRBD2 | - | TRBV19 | CASSTSPGLAGTYNEQFF | TGTGCCAGTAGTACTTCTCCTGGACTAGCGGGGACCTACAATGAGCAGTTCTTC
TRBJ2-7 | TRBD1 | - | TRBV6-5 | CASSQGQGYEQYF | TGTGCCAGCAGCCAGGGACAGGGCTACGAGCAGTACTTC
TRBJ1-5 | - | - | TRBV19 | CASSIGLSNQPQHF | TGTGCCAGTAGTATCGGATTAAGCAATCAGCCCCAGCATTTT
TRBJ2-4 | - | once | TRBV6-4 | CASRTDKNIQYF | TGTGCCAGCAGAACCGACAAAAACATTCAGTACTTC
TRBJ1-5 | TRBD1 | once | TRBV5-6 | CASSRTGGRFQPQHF | TGTGCCAGCAGCCGGACAGGGGGGAGGTTTCAGCCCCAGCATTTT
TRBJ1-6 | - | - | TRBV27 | CASSLSKAQNSPLHF | TGTGCCAGCAGTTTATCGAAGGCGCAGAATTCACCCCTCCACTTT
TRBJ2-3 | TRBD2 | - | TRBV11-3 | CASPVGGRGTDTQYF | TGTGCCAGCCCGGTGGGAGGGAGGGGAACAGATACGCAGTATTTT
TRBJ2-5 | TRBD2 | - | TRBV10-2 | CASGLAGQETQYF | TGCGCCAGCGGACTAGCGGGCCAAGAGACCCAGTACTTC
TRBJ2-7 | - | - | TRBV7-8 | CASSLVAVSSYEQYF | TGTGCCAGCAGCTTAGTCGCGGTAAGCTCCTACGAGCAGTACTTC
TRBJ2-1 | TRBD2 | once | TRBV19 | CASSRTSGPYNEQFF | TGTGCCAGTAGTAGGACTAGCGGACCTTACAATGAGCAGTTCTTC
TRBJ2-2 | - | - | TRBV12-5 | CASGFALGLPDTGELFF | TGTGCTAGTGGTTTCGCATTAGGACTTCCGGACACCGGGGAGCTGTTTTTT
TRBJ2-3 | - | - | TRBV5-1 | CASSAAGSTDTQYF | TGCGCCAGCAGCGCGGCTGGGAGCACAGATACGCAGTATTTT
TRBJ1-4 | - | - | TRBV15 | CATSRDPSGTLEKLFF | TGTGCCACCAGCAGAGATCCCTCGGGGACTCTTGAAAAACTGTTTTTT
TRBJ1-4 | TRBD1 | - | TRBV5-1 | CASSRTGTATNEKLFF | TGCGCCAGCAGCCGCACCGGGACAGCAACTAATGAAAAACTGTTTTTT
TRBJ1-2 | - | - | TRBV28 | CASSLGGMNGYTF | TGTGCCAGCAGTTTAGGGGGAATGAACGGCTACACCTTC
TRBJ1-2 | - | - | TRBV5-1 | CASSLAEPRNYGYTF | TGCGCCAGCAGCTTGGCAGAGCCTAGAAACTATGGCTACACCTTC
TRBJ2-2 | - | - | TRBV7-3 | CASSGLGLRGTGELFF | TGTGCCAGCAGCGGATTGGGGCTTAGGGGTACCGGGGAGCTGTTTTTT
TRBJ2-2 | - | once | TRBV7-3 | CASSLGTNTGELFF | TGTGCCAGCAGCTTAGGGACGAACACCGGGGAGCTGTTTTTT
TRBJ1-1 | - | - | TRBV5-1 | CASTHRDRNTEAFF | TGCGCCAGCACACACAGGGATCGCAACACTGAAGCTTTCTTT
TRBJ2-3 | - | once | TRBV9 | CASRGGTDTQYF | TGTGCCAGCAGAGGAGGAACAGATACGCAGTATTTT
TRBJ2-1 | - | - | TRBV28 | CASSGMGAGLTYNEQFF | TGTGCCAGCAGTGGGATGGGGGCCGGGCTCACCTACAATGAGCAGTTCTTC